This entry lists 30 T cell receptor beta chains sequenced from one sample in a study of blood T cell repertoires in COVID-19. Assay used: immunoSEQ multiplex PCR; TCRdb lists only in-frame clones, some missing. The sample carries about 220,000 clones, under 90% recorded once. What was sequenced was PBMCs or T cells enriched from blood (not recorded which). Receptors originate from a woman in her sixties or seventies who had recovered from COVID-19.

The table lists this clone with a count of one. This chain connects TRBV9 to TRBJ1-5, with 7 nucleotides matching TRBD1. V lost 4 bases and J lost 4; bases outside the gene matches: 8. The CDR3 covers 15 residues. Looked up from germline, CDR1 is SGDLS and CDR2 is YYNGEE. Written as DNA, the CDR3 is TGTGCCAGCAGCAAAAGGGGACAGCTAAATCAGCCCCAGCATTTT. Protein product: CASSKRGQLNQPQHF.

The gene calls are TRBV15 and TRBJ1-3; tentatively, D is TRBD1 (6 bases). V lost 3 bases and J 0 bases, leaving 15 bases between the germline ends. The CDR3 sequence is 17 residues long. Germline CDR1 reads LNHNV; CDR2 reads YYDKDF (reference sequence). The CDR3, as DNA: TGTGCCACCAGCAGTGGATCAGGGGAGGGCTCTGGAAACACCATATATTTT. Amino acids: CATSSGSGEGSGNTIYF.

This clone was counted once. The chain has TRBV7-2 and TRBJ2-2; D might be TRBD2 (5 bases). This CDR3 has 16 residues. Germline values: CDR1 SGHTA, CDR2 FQGNSA. Trimming pared 5 bases from V and 1 base from J, leaving 14 bases between. DNA for the CDR3: TGTGCCAGCAGCGCCGGGTCCGGGGAGAACACCGGGGAGCTGTTTTTT. Translated: CASSAGSGENTGELFF.

CDR3 amino acids: CASSIHLIRGNTEAFF. The CDR3 DNA is TGCGCCAGCAGCATTCACCTCATTCGGGGGAACACTGAAGCTTTCTTT. The chain uses TRBV4-1 and TRBJ1-1; D gene unclear. The germline V gene encodes CDR1 MGHRA and CDR2 YSYEKL. The CDR3 is 16 amino acids. V lost 5 bases and J lost 1, with 17 bases in between.

V is TRBV6-1 and J is TRBJ1-5; D unclear. This CDR3 has 16 residues. Trimming took off 2 bases at V and 3 bases at J, with 14 bases between the two ends. The germline V gene has CDR1 MNHNS and CDR2 SASEGT. The CDR3 loop reads CASSEFNGGYNQPQHF. The CDR3 DNA reads as TGTGCCAGCAGTGAATTTAACGGCGGGTACAATCAGCCCCAGCATTTT.

J is TRBJ1-1 and V is TRBV9; TRBD1 is a possible D gene (5 bases). Germline-derived CDR1 and CDR2 are SGDLS and YYNGEE. The V end lost 0 bases, the J end lost 5 bases, and 14 bases lay between the germline ends. This CDR3 comprises 15 residues. CDR3 bases: TGTGCCAGCAGCGTAGTGTCGGTTGGGGGGACTGAAGCTTTCTTT. This encodes CASSVVSVGGTEAFF.

The chain uses TRBV29-1 and TRBJ2-2; the match to TRBD1 covers 8 bases. The CDR3 length is 14 residues. J lost 0 bases, V lost 6 bases, and 3 bases had no gene match. Germline V gives CDR1 SQVTM, CDR2 ANQGSEA. The DNA of the CDR3 is TGCAGCGTGGGGACAGGATCGAACACCGGGGAGCTGTTTTTT. Protein sequence: CSVGTGSNTGELFF.

The chain carries TRBV20-1 and TRBJ1-1, with a possible D match to TRBD1 (6 bases). CDR1 is DFQATT and CDR2 is SNEGSKA in the germline V gene (reference sequence). Trimming took off 5 bases at V and 8 bases at J, with 12 bases between the two ends. The CDR3 is 11 amino acids. The CDR3 nucleotides read TGCAGTGCTCACTACAGGGCCGAAGCTTTCTTT. Its translation is CSAHYRAEAFF.

The sample holds one count of this clone. J is TRBJ2-6 and V is TRBV12-5, with a possible D match to TRBD2 (5 bases). Between the trimmed V and J ends, which lost 4 bases and 0 bases, there was a span of 13 bases. The CDR3 is 17 residues long. CDR1 LGHNT and CDR2 FRNRAP come from the germline V gene. This chain's CDR3 is CASGYQRMVSGANVLTF. CDR3 in DNA: TGTGCTAGTGGTTACCAGCGGATGGTCTCTGGGGCCAACGTCCTGACTTTC. The variable domain in full, with the rest retrieved from reference TRBV12-5 and TRBJ2-6, is DARVTQTPRHKVTEMGQEVTMRCQPILGHNTVFWYRQTMMQGLELLAYFRNRAPLDDSGMPKDRFSAEMPDATLATLKIQPSEPRDSAVYFCASGYQRMVSGANVLTFGAGSRLTVL.

This clone was seen just once. The chain recombines TRBV7-8 with TRBJ1-1; the D gene is possibly TRBD1 (5 bases). CDR1 is SGHVS, CDR2 FQNEAQ, per germline. The CDR3 is 15 residues long. Trimming shortened V by 0 bases and J by 3 bases, and 11 bases separated the two germline ends. The DNA of the CDR3 is TGTGCCAGCAGCTTAGCGGTCGGGGGGGACACTGAAGCTTTCTTT. Translating it yields CASSLAVGGDTEAFF.

The chain couples TRBV7-9 to TRBJ2-4; a possible D gene is TRBD2 (6 bases). This CDR3 contains 14 residues. The V end lost 0 bases, the J end lost 7 bases, and 10 bases lay between the germline ends. The germline V gene encodes CDR1 SEHNR and CDR2 FQNEAQ (reference sequence). Here the CDR3 reads CASSLAGGRNIQYF. CDR3 nucleotides: TGTGCCAGCAGCTTAGCGGGGGGTAGGAACATTCAGTACTTC.

This clone has a handful of counts. The V gene is TRBV6-1, the J gene TRBJ1-1; a weak D match, TRBD1 (6 bases). This CDR3 comprises 14 residues. V was shortened by 1 base and J by 4 bases, with 10 bases between the two germline ends. Looked up from germline, CDR1 is MNHNS and CDR2 is SASEGT. In DNA form, the CDR3 reads TGTGCCAGCAGTGAAGGGCCCAGGGGCACTGAAGCTTTCTTT. This translates into CASSEGPRGTEAFF.

Of note for this clone: In the same sample, other DNA sequences code for this CDR3. The genes are TRBV19 and TRBJ2-1, with TRBD2 identical over 13 bases. This CDR3 has 16 amino acids. Germline V gives CDR1 LNHDA, CDR2 SQIVND (reference sequence). V was pared by 2 bases and J by 6 bases, with 4 bases of the junction left unmatched. This CDR3 reads CASSISRLAGGNEQFF. The CDR3 region has the DNA TGTGCCAGTAGTATATCTCGACTAGCGGGGGGCAATGAGCAGTTCTTC. Full variable domain (rest looked up from reference TRBV19 and TRBJ2-1): DGGITQSPKYLFRKEGQNVTLSCEQNLNHDAMYWYRQDPGQGLRLIYYSQIVNDFQKGDIAEGYSVSREKKESFPLTVTSAQKNPTAFYLCASSISRLAGGNEQFFGPGTRLTVL.

The chain has TRBV27 and TRBJ2-1; TRBD2 matches 11 bases. This CDR3 has 16 amino acids. Germline V gene lookup returns CDR1 MNHEY and CDR2 SMNVEV (reference sequence). V gave up 3 bases and J gave up 4 bases; unmatched junction bases: 5. The chain's CDR3 is CASSLTSGTGYNEQFF. CDR3 sequence (DNA): TGTGCCAGCAGTTTGACTAGCGGGACGGGGTACAATGAGCAGTTCTTC.

V and J are TRBV12-3 or TRBV12-4 and TRBJ1-1, with 9 bases aligning to TRBD1. The CDR3 runs to 12 residues. V was clipped by 5 bases and J by 11 bases; unmatched bases: 6. CDR3 in DNA: TGTGCCAGCAGTCTCCAGACAGGGGGTGCTTTCTTT. It encodes CASSLQTGGAFF.

This sequence joins TRBV27 and TRBJ2-2, with 9 bases lining up with TRBD1. V shed 8 bases and J 3 bases; nucleotides not matched to a gene: 1. The germline V gene encodes CDR1 MNHEY and CDR2 SMNVEV (reference sequence). The CDR3 totals 13 residues. CDR3 loop: CASGQGYTGELFF. DNA for the CDR3: TGTGCCAGCGGACAGGGGTACACCGGGGAGCTGTTTTTT.

V gene TRBV5-1 combines with J gene TRBJ2-7; 9 bases are a match to TRBD2. CDR1 and CDR2 (germline): SGHRS, YFSETQ. V trimming: 1 base; J trimming: 5 bases; junction bases outside the gene matches: 4. This CDR3 has 14 amino acids. CDR3 in amino acids: CASSLSGRIDEQYF. The CDR3 nucleotides are TGCGCCAGCAGCTTGAGCGGGAGGATCGACGAGCAGTACTTC.

This chain joins TRBV2 and TRBJ1-5; 12 positions agree with TRBD1. Germline trimming cut 4 bases from V and 6 bases from J; bases unmatched to any gene: 4. Looked up from germline, CDR1 is SNHLY and CDR2 is FYNNEI. This CDR3 is built from 15 residues. The CDR3 nucleotides read TGTGCCAGCAGTGCGGGGACAGGGGGCAGTCAGCCCCAGCATTTT. Its protein is CASSAGTGGSQPQHF.

The rearrangement links TRBV5-6 to TRBJ2-7; D is perhaps TRBD2 (5 bases). Per the germline V gene, CDR1 is SGHDT and CDR2 is YYEEEE. There are 13 residues in the CDR3. V lost 4 bases, J lost 2 bases, and 10 bases lay in between. Here the CDR3 reads CASSRTEAYEQYF. The CDR3 bases are TGTGCCAGCAGCCGAACGGAGGCCTACGAGCAGTACTTC.

Only one count was recorded for this clone. The gene calls are TRBV6-4 and TRBJ2-1, with 10 bases that match TRBD2. This CDR3 contains 15 residues. J lost 8 bases, V lost 0 bases, and 4 bases had no gene match. CDR1 is MRHNA and CDR2 is SNTAGT in the germline V gene. CDR3 bases: TGTGCCAGCAGTGACTCAGCGGGGGGGCCCGATGAGCAGTTCTTC. Its translation: CASSDSAGGPDEQFF.

The V gene is TRBV18, the J gene TRBJ2-6; D ambiguous. CDR3 length equals 15 residues. Trimming stripped 5 bases from V and 0 bases from J, with 8 bases between. The V gene's germline CDR1 is KGHSH and CDR2 LQKENI. CDR3 protein: CASSSTRSGANVLTF. The DNA of the CDR3 is TGTGCCAGCTCAAGCACTCGCTCTGGGGCCAACGTCCTGACTTTC.

J is TRBJ1-4 and V is TRBV4-2; D is undetermined. From germline, CDR1 is LGHNA and CDR2 YNFKEQ. Trimming removed 0 bases at V and 5 bases at J, with 16 bases between. The CDR3 contains 17 residues. Here the CDR3 DNA reads TGTGCCAGCAGCCAAGATCCCTTGGGCTTGGGCAATGAAAAACTGTTTTTT. Its translation is CASSQDPLGLGNEKLFF.

The J gene is TRBJ1-2, the V gene TRBV6-5; possible D gene TRBD1, 6 bases. The germline V and J ends were trimmed by 5 bases and 4 bases, with 11 bases remaining between them. Germline V gene data show CDR1 as MNHEY and CDR2 as SVGAGI. The CDR3 has 13 amino acids. Here the CDR3 reads CASSIQGTYGYTF. The DNA for the CDR3 is TGTGCCAGCAGTATCCAGGGGACCTATGGCTACACCTTC.

The chain links TRBV5-4 to TRBJ1-2, with D possibly being TRBD1 (5 bases). The CDR3 length is 14 residues. In germline, CDR1 is SGHNT, CDR2 YYREEE (reference sequence). The V end lost 4 bases, the J end lost 0 bases, and 10 bases lay between the germline ends. The CDR3 DNA is TGTGCCAGCAGCCACCCGACAGCTAACTATGGCTACACCTTC. Protein product: CASSHPTANYGYTF.

The genes are TRBV7-9 and TRBJ2-1; 12 nucleotides align to TRBD2. The CDR3 is 16 residues long. After removal of 4 bases from V and 5 bases from J, the junction contained 6 bases not matched to a gene. Germline V lookup: CDR1 SEHNR, CDR2 FQNEAQ (reference sequence). The CDR3 here is CASSWGTSGLHNEQFF. CDR3 sequence (DNA): TGTGCCAGCAGCTGGGGGACTAGCGGGTTACACAATGAGCAGTTCTTC. Full variable domain (rest looked up from reference TRBV7-9 and TRBJ2-1): DTGVSQNPRHKITKRGQNVTFRCDPISEHNRLYWYRQTLGQGPEFLTYFQNEAQLEKSRLLSDRFSAERPKGSFSTLEIQRTEQGDSAMYLCASSWGTSGLHNEQFFGPGTRLTVL.

V gene TRBV6-5 combines with J gene TRBJ2-2, with D perhaps TRBD2 (5 bases). CDR1 is MNHEY, CDR2 SVGAGI, per germline. Deletions cut 6 bases from V and 6 bases from J, with 11 bases between. The CDR3 contains 13 residues. The CDR3 region has the DNA TGTGCCAGCAGACCCCAGAGGGCCGGGGAGCTGTTTTTT. It translates to CASRPQRAGELFF.

The gene calls are TRBV7-2 and TRBJ2-3; 10 bases agree with TRBD2. The CDR3 has 16 residues. V dropped 5 bases and J dropped 1; count of bases not matched to a gene: 6. In germline, CDR1 is SGHTA, CDR2 FQGNSA. Here the CDR3 reads CASSLEAGGGTDTQYF. The CDR3 DNA reads TGTGCCAGCAGCCTCGAAGCGGGGGGGGGCACAGATACGCAGTATTTT.

CDR3 sequence reads: CASSLEGATGELFF. The CDR3 nucleotides are TGTGCCAGCAGCTTAGAGGGGGCTACCGGGGAGCTGTTTTTT. The chain combines TRBV11-2 with TRBJ2-2; a weak D match, TRBD1 (6 bases). From germline, CDR1 is SGHAT and CDR2 FQNNGV. The length of the CDR3 is 14 residues. V gave up 0 bases and J gave up 5 bases, with 7 bases separating them.

The V gene is TRBV13, the J gene TRBJ2-7; maybe TRBD2 (6 bases). The CDR3 length is 13 residues. Looked up from germline, CDR1 is PRHDT and CDR2 is FYEKMQ (reference sequence). V lost 4 bases and J 5 bases, leaving 12 bases between the germline ends. For the CDR3, the DNA is TGTGCCAGCAGCTCCTCTAGCGCCCACGAGCAGTACTTC. It translates to CASSSSSAHEQYF.

The rearrangement links TRBV10-3 to TRBJ1-3; D is unclear. Looked up from germline, CDR1 is ENHRY and CDR2 is SYGVKD. The CDR3 spans 12 residues. V lost 8 bases and J 0 bases, leaving 5 bases between the germline ends. CDR3 coding DNA: TGTGCCATCTCCTACTCTGGAAACACCATATATTTT. It translates to CAISYSGNTIYF.